This paragraph reports one TCR beta chain. As yet, its antigen is unknown. These data originate in a study of cytomegalovirus exposure and HLA in healthy donors. The trim removed 6 bases at V and 1 base at J, leaving 5 bases unmatched. Germline-derived CDR1 and CDR2 are ENHRY and SYGVKD. This CDR3 spans 15 amino acids. A multiplex PCR was run with 60 Vbeta primers and 13 Jbeta primers. Produced via immunoSEQ multiplex PCR; TCRdb's table is partial and in-frame only. The sample holds fewer than 200,000 clones, 75% to 90% seen once. Study-wide points: Analyzed later, most CMV-associated TCR beta chains appeared HLA-restricted.

This receptor was taken from a boy under 10 years old in good health and CMV-seronegative. The sample was PBMCs. The chain employs TRBV10-3 and TRBJ2-3, with 9 nucleotides matching TRBD1. DNA of the CDR3: TGTGCCATCAGACGACAGGGGGTCGGCACAGATACGCAGTATTTT. Its protein product is CAIRRQGVGTDTQYF.